Listed here are 21 T cell receptor beta chains from one sample, sequenced in a study of blood T cell repertoires in COVID-19 (dated by TCRdb to 2019 to 2021). The library was prepared using the immunoSEQ multiplex PCR assay. Entries here come from immuneACCESS through TCRdb and include only in-frame sequences with V and J called. Some clones fail to appear in such tables; in the studies checked, an unresolved V gene covers under half of the shortfall, and the cause of the remainder is unknown. This sample comprises 65,000 to 90,000 clones, 75% to 90% of them detected only once. The leading ten clones occupy around 3% of the sample. Sequenced sample: peripheral blood. The receptors derive from a woman aged 50 to 60 with active or convalescent COVID-19.

The rearrangement links TRBV19 to TRBJ1-1; 12 nucleotides line up with TRBD1. V lost 7 bases to trimming and J lost 0 bases; unmatched junction nucleotides: 9. The CDR3 is 17 amino acids. The germline gives CDR1 LNHDA, CDR2 SQIVND (reference sequence). The CDR3 loop is CASTTRDRGRMNTEAFF. In DNA, the CDR3 is TGTGCCAGTACCACAAGGGACAGGGGGCGTATGAACACTGAAGCTTTCTTT. Supplemented by reference TRBV19 and TRBJ1-1, the full variable domain reads DGGITQSPKYLFRKEGQNVTLSCEQNLNHDAMYWYRQDPGQGLRLIYYSQIVNDFQKGDIAEGYSVSREKKESFPLTVTSAQKNPTAFYLCASTTRDRGRMNTEAFFGQGTRLTVV.

A single count supports this clone. This chain links TRBV5-1 with TRBJ1-1; 7 bases match TRBD1. Germline V CDR1 and CDR2: SGHRS, YFSETQ. The CDR3 totals 14 residues. The V segment lost 4 bases and the J segment 1 base; nucleotides outside the gene matches: 4. The CDR3 sequence is CASSQNRGNTEAFF. The CDR3, as DNA: TGCGCCAGCAGCCAAAACAGGGGGAACACTGAAGCTTTCTTT. The full variable domain, in which reference TRBV5-1 and TRBJ1-1 provide the parts outside the CDR3, is KAGVTQTPRYLIKTRGQQVTLSCSPISGHRSVSWYQQTPGQGLQFLFEYFSETQRNKGNFPGRFSGRQFSNSRSEMNVSTLELGDSALYLCASSQNRGNTEAFFGQGTRLTVV.

The chain joins TRBV5-1 to TRBJ1-2; TRBD1 is a possible D gene (5 bases). The CDR3 has 14 residues. From germline, CDR1 is SGHRS and CDR2 YFSETQ. V lost 4 bases to trimming and J lost 7 bases, with 17 bases between them. In DNA form, the CDR3 reads TGCGCCAGCAGCCCCAGGGATGCTTACGGTGGCTACACCTTC. Translation: CASSPRDAYGGYTF. The whole variable domain, filled in from reference TRBV5-1 and TRBJ1-2, reads KAGVTQTPRYLIKTRGQQVTLSCSPISGHRSVSWYQQTPGQGLQFLFEYFSETQRNKGNFPGRFSGRQFSNSRSEMNVSTLELGDSALYLCASSPRDAYGGYTFGSGTRLTVV.

The count of this clone is one. The V gene is TRBV7-3, the J gene TRBJ2-2, with D possibly being TRBD1 (6 bases). There are 15 residues in the CDR3. The ends were cut back, 1 base at V and 2 bases at J, with 8 bases in the middle. The germline gives CDR1 SGHTA, CDR2 FQGTGA. CDR3 nucleotides: TGTGCCAGCAGCTTAATGACAGGCAACACCGGGGAGCTGTTTTTT. It specifies CASSLMTGNTGELFF.

V is TRBV19 and J is TRBJ2-2, with D hard to call. The V gene's germline CDR1 is LNHDA and CDR2 SQIVND (reference sequence). There are 16 residues in the CDR3. Trimming took off 2 bases at V and 0 bases at J, with 10 bases between the two ends. CDR3 DNA sequence: TGTGCCAGTAGTATAATAAGCGTTCCGAACACCGGGGAGCTGTTTTTT. Translating gives CASSIISVPNTGELFF.

The chain employs TRBV9 and TRBJ1-4, with a tentative D call TRBD1 (5 bases). V was cut by 2 bases and J by 2 bases, with 7 bases left in between. Germline V gives CDR1 SGDLS, CDR2 YYNGEE. CDR3 length equals 14 residues. The CDR3 reads CASSVRQTNEKLFF. The CDR3 region has the DNA TGTGCCAGCAGCGTCCGACAGACTAATGAAAAACTGTTTTTT.

The rearrangement joins TRBV6-6 to TRBJ1-1; the D gene is possibly TRBD1 (5 bases). The CDR3 has 14 residues. V was cut by 6 bases and J by 3 bases, with 14 bases left in between. Germline lookup yields CDR1 MNHNY and CDR2 SVGAGI (reference sequence). The CDR3 loop is CASRGGGGDTEAFF. Here the CDR3 DNA reads TGTGCCAGCAGGGGGGGAGGTGGGGACACTGAAGCTTTCTTT.

The chain carries TRBV7-3 and TRBJ2-2; possible D gene TRBD1, 5 bases. This CDR3 is built from 15 residues. Germline CDR1 and CDR2: SGHTA and FQGTGA. V was cut by 2 bases and J by 7 bases, with 14 bases left in between. In DNA form, the CDR3 reads TGTGCCAGCAGCTTAGAACCCTCGACAGACGGGGAGCTGTTTTTT. Amino acids: CASSLEPSTDGELFF.

This chain uses TRBV9 with TRBJ2-3; unclear D gene. CDR3 length: 14 residues. Germline V gives CDR1 SGDLS, CDR2 YYNGEE. The V and J ends lost 6 bases and 3 bases respectively, with 14 bases between them. The CDR3 bases are TGTGCCAGCACCTCCGGCGGCGTTACAGATACGCAGTATTTT. It encodes CASTSGGVTDTQYF. Full variable domain (remainder filled in from reference TRBV9 and TRBJ2-3): DSGVTQTPKHLITATGQRVTLRCSPRSGDLSVYWYQQSLDQGLQFLIQYYNGEERAKGNILERFSAQQFPDLHSELNLSSLELGDSALYFCASTSGGVTDTQYFGPGTRLTVL.

The chain carries TRBV20-1 and TRBJ2-3; the match to TRBD2 covers 11 bases. Germline V gives CDR1 DFQATT, CDR2 SNEGSKA (reference sequence). This CDR3 is built from 16 residues. After removal of 3 bases from V and 2 bases from J, the junction contained 7 bases not matched to a gene. CDR3 sequence reads: CSASQLAGGNTDTQYF. In DNA, the CDR3 is TGCAGTGCTAGTCAGCTAGCGGGGGGCAACACAGATACGCAGTATTTT.

The chain carries TRBV7-3 and TRBJ2-3, with TRBD2 matching 11 bases. Trimming cost V 5 bases and J 5 bases; bases outside gene matches: 15. The V gene's germline CDR1 is SGHTA and CDR2 FQGTGA. The CDR3 has 18 amino acids. CDR3 nucleotides: TGTGCCAGCAGCACCTCCCTTGTAGCGGGGGGGGCACGAGATACGCAGTATTTT. This sequence encodes CASSTSLVAGGARDTQYF.

The chain has TRBV5-5 and TRBJ1-1; a possible D gene is TRBD1 (6 bases). Trimming shortened V by 4 bases and J by 1 base, and 14 bases separated the two germline ends. CDR3 length equals 15 residues. From germline, CDR1 is SGHKS and CDR2 YYEKEE (reference sequence). The CDR3 nucleotides are TGTGCCAGCAGCGCAGGAGCAGGGGCGAACACTGAAGCTTTCTTT. Amino acid sequence: CASSAGAGANTEAFF.

The V and J genes are TRBV7-9 and TRBJ1-6; a possible D gene is TRBD1 (6 bases). Germline V gene lookup returns CDR1 SEHNR and CDR2 FQNEAQ (reference sequence). CDR3 size: 14 residues. Deletions cut 2 bases from V and 10 bases from J, with 12 bases between. This chain's CDR3 is CASSLPGDASPLHF. The CDR3 nucleotides read TGTGCCAGCAGCTTACCAGGGGACGCGTCACCCCTCCACTTT.

The chain links TRBV6-4 to TRBJ1-4; 7 bases fit TRBD1. The V segment lost 0 bases and the J segment 3 bases; nucleotides outside the gene matches: 7. In germline, CDR1 is MRHNA, CDR2 SNTAGT. CDR3 size: 17 residues. Here the CDR3 reads CASSDSTGERANEKLFF. In DNA, the CDR3 is TGTGCCAGCAGTGACTCTACAGGGGAAAGGGCTAATGAAAAACTGTTTTTT.

This clone was seen only once. J is TRBJ1-5 and V is TRBV30; D is ambiguous. V was trimmed by 0 bases and J by 6 bases, leaving 12 bases between them. The CDR3 is 14 amino acids. Germline V CDR1 and CDR2: GTSNPN, SVGIG (reference sequence). CDR3: CAWSVGVEGQPQHF. The CDR3 DNA follows: TGTGCCTGGAGTGTCGGGGTCGAGGGTCAGCCCCAGCATTTT.

J is TRBJ1-4 and V is TRBV28; 7 positions agree with TRBD1. CDR3 length equals 17 residues. J lost 8 bases, V lost 6 bases, and 18 bases had no gene match. Germline lookup yields CDR1 MDHEN and CDR2 SYDVKM. The DNA for the CDR3 is TGTGCCAGCAGCCTAATTCAGACAGGGCTATTAGGCGAAAAACTGTTTTTT. It specifies CASSLIQTGLLGEKLFF.

This rearrangement joins TRBV5-6 to TRBJ1-2; no clear D gene. The V end lost 5 bases, the J end lost 5 bases, and 10 bases lay between the germline ends. This CDR3 is 12 amino acids long. Looked up from germline, CDR1 is SGHDT and CDR2 is YYEEEE. The CDR3 sequence: CASRRTTYGYTF. CDR3 coding DNA: TGTGCCAGCAGACGGACTACGTATGGCTACACCTTC.

The chain recombines TRBV7-6 with TRBJ2-7, with 9 positions matching TRBD2. The V segment lost 1 base and the J segment 4 bases; nucleotides outside the gene matches: 5. The CDR3 spans 15 residues. Looked up from germline, CDR1 is SGHVS and CDR2 is FNYEAQ. CDR3 sequence reads: CASSLEASGVYEQYF. In DNA form, the CDR3 reads TGTGCCAGCAGCTTAGAGGCTAGCGGGGTGTACGAGCAGTACTTC.

J is TRBJ2-7 and V is TRBV12-3 or TRBV12-4, with TRBD2 matching over 7 bases. CDR3 length: 13 residues. Trimming removed 3 bases from V and 2 bases from J; junction bases left unmatched: 1. CDR3: CASSFSGPYEQYF. Written as DNA, the CDR3 is TGTGCCAGCAGTTTTAGCGGGCCCTACGAGCAGTACTTC.

The V call is TRBV30, the J call TRBJ1-1, with D perhaps matching TRBD1 (5 bases). CDR1 GTSNPN and CDR2 SVGIG come from the germline V gene (reference sequence). V was shortened by 4 bases and J by 5 bases, with 14 bases between the two germline ends. CDR3 length: 13 residues. The CDR3 nucleotides are TGTGCCTGGAACCTTGGGGCCGGGACTGAAGCTTTCTTT. Amino acids: CAWNLGAGTEAFF.

The chain carries TRBV25-1 and TRBJ2-7; 8 bases align to TRBD1. Germline V gene data show CDR1 as MGHDK and CDR2 as SYGVNS. The junction had 4 bases not matched to a gene; V was cut back by 4 bases and J by 2 bases. The CDR3 extends over 14 amino acids. CDR3 in DNA: TGTGCCAGCAGTGCCGGGACAGGCGCCTACGAGCAGTACTTC. It specifies CASSAGTGAYEQYF.